This T cell receptor (beta chain) was captured by sequencing in a study of T-cell memory formation after mild COVID-19. Study-level information: Clusters were largely donor specific. Notes on the study in general: CD4+ clones that contracted lay mainly in CM and EM; CD8+ ones lay in EMRA. CD4/CD8 balance characterized clones contracting day 15 to 85, and CD4+ skew characterized later expanders.

From 5'RACE with constant-segment primers came TCR alpha and TCR beta cDNA libraries that carried sample barcodes and UMIs. TCRdb passed the 5' RACE reads through MiXCR, listing each CDR3 protein once. The sample carries approximately 210,000 distinct CDR3 sequences, under 30% recorded once. Only a few counts were recorded for this clonotype. As yet, its antigen is unknown. This TCR was recovered from an adult woman who had mild COVID-19 (a few samples of this study predate the infection). Cell type and time point are not known. Sequenced: PBMCs or a T cell subset sorted from them (not recorded which).

CDR3 DNA sequence: TGTGCCAGCAGCGGAATCGCCCTTGAGGGGGCTGGGGCCAAAAACATTCAGTACTTC. This encodes CASSGIALEGAGAKNIQYF. The V call is TRBV9, the J call TRBJ2-4, with 7 bases identical to TRBD1. The ends lost 3 bases at V and 1 base at J; junction bases unmatched: 16. The CDR3 is 19 residues long. The V gene's germline CDR1 is SGDLS and CDR2 YYNGEE.